This TCR beta chain was sequenced for a study of beta chain features in type 1 diabetes. Overall study results and limits: Whatever favoring of shorter templates PCR might show would apply equally to patients and controls. For Type 1 diabetes patients, all four CD4+ subsets carried TCRB CDR3s that were moderately but significantly shorter.

In regard to this clone: What it binds is unknown.

Trimming removed 6 bases from V and 5 bases from J; junction bases left unmatched: 7. This CDR3 comprises 14 residues. CDR1 and CDR2 from the germline V gene are MDHEN and SYDVKM. Using CD45RO/CCR7/CD25/CD127/CD95/CD27, CD4+ naive, central memory, regulatory and stem cell-like memory cells were sorted. Every bit of the isolated RNA underwent reverse transcription, so sequencing read expressed TCRB transcripts. Here immunoSEQ multiplex PCR was the method, and the copy in TCRdb shows in-frame clones only, minus some. Here the sample spans approximately 120,000 clones, 17% being singletons. Input material: central memory CD4+ T cells from blood. This receptor was taken from a man younger than 35 with type 1 diabetes. The chain couples TRBV28 to TRBJ2-1, with 7 bases that match TRBD2. CDR3 protein: CASRASGTHNEQFF. In nucleotides, the CDR3 is TGTGCCAGCAGGGCTAGCGGAACCCACAATGAGCAGTTCTTC.